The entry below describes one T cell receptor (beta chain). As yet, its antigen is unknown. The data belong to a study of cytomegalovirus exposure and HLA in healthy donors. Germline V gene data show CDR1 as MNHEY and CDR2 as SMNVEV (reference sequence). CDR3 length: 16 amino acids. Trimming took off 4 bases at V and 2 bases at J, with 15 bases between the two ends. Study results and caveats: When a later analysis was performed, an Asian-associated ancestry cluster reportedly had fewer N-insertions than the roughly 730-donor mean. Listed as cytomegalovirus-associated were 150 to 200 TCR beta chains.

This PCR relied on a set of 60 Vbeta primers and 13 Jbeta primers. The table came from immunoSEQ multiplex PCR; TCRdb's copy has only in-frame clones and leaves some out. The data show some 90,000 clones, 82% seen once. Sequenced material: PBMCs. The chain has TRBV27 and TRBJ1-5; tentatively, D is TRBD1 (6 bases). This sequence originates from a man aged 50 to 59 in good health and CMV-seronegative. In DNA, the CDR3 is TGTGCCAGCAGTTCGGCCAGGGGCGAGGGCAATCAGCCCCAGCATTTT. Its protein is CASSSARGEGNQPQHF.